These 22 T cell receptor beta chains share one sample of origin, sequenced in a study of PD-1 blockade in classical Hodgkin lymphoma. Time point given: newly diagnosed, previously untreated cHL patient sample. Magnetic depletion of unwanted cells isolated CD4+ T cells from thawed PBMCs. Libraries were prepared by immunoSEQ multiplex PCR; TCRdb keeps only in-frame clonotypes and omits some of them. There are 25,000 to 30,000 clones in the sample; around 90% occur only once, and about 0.38% lies in the top ten. The sample consisted of CD4+ T cells from blood. These receptors were obtained from a human donor with classical Hodgkin lymphoma.

This clone was counted a few times. V is TRBV2 and J is TRBJ2-4; D unclear. The V end lost 2 bases, the J end lost 0 bases, and 5 bases lay between the germline ends. Germline CDR1 and CDR2: SNHLY and FYNNEI. CDR3 length equals 14 residues. The CDR3 nucleotides read TGTGCCAGCAGTGAACGACTAGCCAAAAACATTCAGTACTTC. Translated: CASSERLAKNIQYF.

V and J are TRBV6-5 and TRBJ2-7; TRBD1 matches 10 bases. With V trimmed by 7 bases and J by 5 bases, 11 bases remained unmatched. The CDR3 consists of 15 residues. Germline V gives CDR1 MNHEY, CDR2 SVGAGI. As DNA, the CDR3 is TGTGCCAGCACCTGGGGACAGGGGCTTATCGACGAGCAGTACTTC. Protein product: CASTWGQGLIDEQYF.

The chain is built from TRBV9 and TRBJ2-2, with 7 bases lining up with TRBD1. CDR1 SGDLS and CDR2 YYNGEE come from the germline V gene. With V trimmed by 4 bases and J by 0 bases, 3 bases remained unmatched. The CDR3 is made up of 15 amino acids. This CDR3 reads CASSKGQPNTGELFF. The CDR3 DNA is TGTGCCAGCAGCAAGGGACAGCCGAACACCGGGGAGCTGTTTTTT. The entire variable domain, with the rest obtained from reference TRBV9 and TRBJ2-2, is as follows: DSGVTQTPKHLITATGQRVTLRCSPRSGDLSVYWYQQSLDQGLQFLIQYYNGEERAKGNILERFSAQQFPDLHSELNLSSLELGDSALYFCASSKGQPNTGELFFGEGSRLTVL.

CDR3 in amino acids: CAWSLSRGEQYF. Written as DNA, the CDR3 is TGTGCCTGGAGTTTGAGCAGGGGCGAGCAGTACTTC. V gene TRBV30 combines with J gene TRBJ2-7; perhaps TRBD1 as D (6 bases). The CDR3 runs to 12 residues. The germline V and J ends were trimmed by 2 bases and 6 bases, with 11 bases remaining between them. CDR1 is GTSNPN, CDR2 SVGIG, per germline (reference sequence).

The DNA for the CDR3 is TGTGCCAGCAGCTACCCGCAACAGACCCAGTACTTC. Its protein is CASSYPQQTQYF. The V and J genes are TRBV7-9 and TRBJ2-5; D unresolved. The germline CDR1 and CDR2 sequences are SEHNR and FQNEAQ (reference sequence). The CDR3 is made up of 12 amino acids. V shed 4 bases and J shed 6 bases, with 9 bases lying between them. The whole variable domain, remainder taken from reference TRBV7-9 and TRBJ2-5, is DTGVSQNPRHKITKRGQNVTFRCDPISEHNRLYWYRQTLGQGPEFLTYFQNEAQLEKSRLLSDRFSAERPKGSFSTLEIQRTEQGDSAMYLCASSYPQQTQYFGPGTRLLVL.

The rearrangement links TRBV7-9 to TRBJ2-7, with 10 bases identical to TRBD2. V lost 5 bases and J lost 6; bases outside the gene matches: 13. Germline loops: CDR1 SEHNR, CDR2 FQNEAQ (reference sequence). This CDR3 contains 16 residues. This CDR3 is CASSLEGAGGPAEQYF. CDR3 nucleotides: TGTGCCAGCAGCCTAGAAGGAGCGGGAGGGCCGGCCGAGCAGTACTTC.

This clone was seen just once. This sequence joins TRBV28 and TRBJ2-3; 8 nucleotides line up with TRBD1. Germline values: CDR1 MDHEN, CDR2 SYDVKM. V shed 5 bases, J shed 1 base, and the junction held 5 bases outside the gene matches. The CDR3 is made up of 15 amino acids. The CDR3 is CASSQGAQGTDTQYF. CDR3 DNA: TGTGCCAGCAGTCAGGGGGCGCAGGGCACAGATACGCAGTATTTT.

This clone was recorded once. The chain carries TRBV6-5 and TRBJ1-1; 7 bases are shared with TRBD1. The V and J ends lost 4 bases and 0 bases, in that order; junction bases with no gene match: 8. Germline V lookup: CDR1 MNHEY, CDR2 SVGAGI. CDR3 size: 16 residues. CDR3: CASSSTGTVMNTEAFF. In DNA form, the CDR3 reads TGTGCCAGCAGTTCGACAGGGACCGTAATGAACACTGAAGCTTTCTTT.

This sequence joins TRBV13 and TRBJ1-1; D gene unclear. The CDR3 totals 13 residues. Germline assignment: CDR1 PRHDT and CDR2 FYEKMQ (reference sequence). Trimming took 6 bases from V and 1 from J, leaving 9 bases between them. The CDR3 here is CASSWGQNTEAFF. CDR3 nucleotide sequence: TGTGCCAGCAGTTGGGGTCAGAACACTGAAGCTTTCTTT.

This chain links TRBV10-3 with TRBJ2-7, with D tentatively TRBD2 (5 bases). Trimming left V 0 bases short and J 3 bases short, with 12 bases between. CDR1 is ENHRY and CDR2 is SYGVKD in the germline V gene. This CDR3 comprises 15 residues. CDR3 sequence (DNA): TGTGCCATCAGTGAGTCTGGCGGGCGGTACTACGAGCAGTACTTC. Its protein product is CAISESGGRYYEQYF.

The chain recombines TRBV11-1 with TRBJ2-1, with TRBD2 identical over 11 bases. This CDR3 is 13 amino acids long. Germline lookup yields CDR1 SGHAT and CDR2 FQDESV (reference sequence). V shed 5 bases, J shed 10 bases, and the junction held 4 bases outside the gene matches. CDR3 DNA: TGTGCCAGCAGCCCGACTAGCGGGGAAGAGCAGTTCTTC. As protein: CASSPTSGEEQFF.

V gene TRBV18 combines with J gene TRBJ2-7; 8 bases are a match to TRBD2. Germline lookup yields CDR1 KGHSH and CDR2 LQKENI. The CDR3 is 19 amino acids. V was clipped by 3 bases and J by 4 bases; unmatched bases: 20. The CDR3, as DNA: TGTGCCAGCTCACCGGGGCCCATCGGCGGGGGGCGGTCGTTTTACGAGCAGTACTTC. Protein: CASSPGPIGGGRSFYEQYF.

The CDR3 region is CASSESSDTQYF. The CDR3 coding sequence is TGCGCCAGCAGTGAGTCTTCAGATACGCAGTATTTT. The V call is TRBV10-2, the J call TRBJ2-3, with D unresolved. Germline assignment: CDR1 WSHSY and CDR2 SAAADI. The CDR3 consists of 12 residues. Trimming took off 0 bases at V and 4 bases at J, with 2 bases between the two ends.

The rearrangement joins TRBV5-1 to TRBJ2-1; 16 nucleotides match TRBD2. The CDR3 is 16 residues long. CDR1 SGHRS and CDR2 YFSETQ come from the germline V gene. V trimming: 4 bases; J trimming: 6 bases; junction bases outside the gene matches: 4. The CDR3 region is CASSTGTSGRANEQFF. CDR3 nucleotides: TGCGCCAGCAGCACGGGGACTAGCGGGAGGGCCAATGAGCAGTTCTTC.

The V call is TRBV30, the J call TRBJ2-5; TRBD2 aligns across 15 bases. The CDR3 runs to 16 residues. Germline V CDR1 and CDR2: GTSNPN, SVGIG (reference sequence). V lost 5 bases to trimming and J lost 5 bases; unmatched junction nucleotides: 9. The CDR3 loop is CAWDLGLAGGRETQYF. The CDR3 coding sequence is TGTGCCTGGGATCTTGGACTAGCGGGAGGGAGGGAGACCCAGTACTTC.

The genes are TRBV5-1 and TRBJ2-3; D is perhaps TRBD2 (6 bases). The germline V gene has CDR1 SGHRS and CDR2 YFSETQ. This CDR3 contains 14 residues. The V gene lost 4 bases and the J gene lost 6 bases, with 15 bases spanning the gap. The CDR3, as DNA: TGCGCCAGCAGCCCCCCCCGGGGGATTGATACGCAGTATTTT. Protein: CASSPPRGIDTQYF. Variable domain in full (rest from reference TRBV5-1 and TRBJ2-3): KAGVTQTPRYLIKTRGQQVTLSCSPISGHRSVSWYQQTPGQGLQFLFEYFSETQRNKGNFPGRFSGRQFSNSRSEMNVSTLELGDSALYLCASSPPRGIDTQYFGPGTRLTVL.

The V and J genes are TRBV4-1 and TRBJ2-1; TRBD1 aligns across 7 bases. CDR1 and CDR2 from the germline V gene are MGHRA and YSYEKL. This CDR3 contains 15 residues. V shed 4 bases, J shed 7 bases, and the junction held 10 bases outside the gene matches. CDR3 sequence (DNA): TGCGCCAGCAGCCTCTCTGGGCTCAGGGGGAATGAGCAGTTCTTC. It is translated as CASSLSGLRGNEQFF.

The rearrangement links TRBV10-3 to TRBJ2-1; D gene ambiguous. There are 12 residues in the CDR3. The ends were cut back, 8 bases at V and 9 bases at J, with 14 bases in the middle. CDR1 and CDR2 (germline): ENHRY, SYGVKD. CDR3 sequence (DNA): TGTGCCATCGACCACGGCGACGGTGAGCAGTTCTTC. Amino acids: CAIDHGDGEQFF.

This chain links TRBV28 with TRBJ2-2; TRBD1 agrees at 10 bases. Trimming removed 3 bases from V and 7 bases from J; junction bases left unmatched: 5. Germline CDR1 reads MDHEN; CDR2 reads SYDVKM. This CDR3 has 15 residues. The CDR3 spells CASSFHGQGVGELFF. Written as DNA, the CDR3 is TGTGCCAGCAGTTTCCATGGACAGGGGGTCGGGGAGCTGTTTTTT. Together with reference TRBV28 and TRBJ2-2, the CDR3 gives the full variable domain: DVKVTQSSRYLVKRTGEKVFLECVQDMDHENMFWYRQDPGLGLRLIYFSYDVKMKEKGDIPEGYSVSREKKERFSLILESASTNQTSMYLCASSFHGQGVGELFFGEGSRLTVL.

V is TRBV2 and J is TRBJ2-2; tentative D call: TRBD1 (6 bases). The length of the CDR3 is 13 residues. Germline assignment: CDR1 SNHLY and CDR2 FYNNEI. V lost 7 bases and J 4 bases, leaving 10 bases between the germline ends. DNA for the CDR3: TGTGCCAGCATGACGGACAGCACCGGGGAGCTGTTTTTT. Protein sequence: CASMTDSTGELFF.

The gene calls are TRBV4-3 and TRBJ2-7; 7 positions agree with TRBD2. The CDR3 length is 15 residues. Germline values: CDR1 LGHNA, CDR2 YSLEER. Unmatched junction bases numbered 10, after V lost 0 bases and J lost 8 bases. CDR3 sequence: CASSQDLNGSGKQYF. DNA of the CDR3: TGCGCCAGCAGCCAAGATCTTAACGGGAGCGGGAAGCAGTACTTC.

The rearrangement joins TRBV19 to TRBJ2-7; 9 bases match TRBD1. This CDR3 comprises 14 residues. Trimming took 6 bases from V and 5 from J; bases not matched to a gene: 8. Germline CDR1 reads LNHDA; CDR2 reads SQIVND (reference sequence). The chain's CDR3 is CASRQTGGPHEQYF. In nucleotides, the CDR3 is TGTGCCAGTAGACAAACAGGGGGCCCACACGAGCAGTACTTC.